A single sample gave rise to the 29 T cell receptor beta chains below, sequenced in a study of cytomegalovirus exposure and HLA in healthy donors. The PCR made use of 60 Vbeta and 13 Jbeta primers. The table came from immunoSEQ multiplex PCR; TCRdb's copy has only in-frame clones and leaves some out. The sample has about 130,000 clones; 80% are singletons. Specimen: PBMCs. These receptor sequences come from a man aged 30 to 39 in good health and CMV-seropositive.

The chain uses TRBV6-1 and TRBJ2-3, with D tentatively TRBD1 (6 bases). V was pared by 5 bases and J by 7 bases, with 19 bases between. This CDR3 has 15 residues. In germline, CDR1 is MNHNS, CDR2 SASEGT. This chain's CDR3 is CASSPSRGRRNTQYF. In DNA, the CDR3 is TGTGCCAGCAGTCCCTCTAGGGGGAGACGAAATACGCAGTATTTT.

The chain is built from TRBV7-2 and TRBJ1-6; 7 bases agree with TRBD1. V was clipped by 6 bases and J by 5 bases; unmatched bases: 4. CDR3 length equals 14 residues. Germline values: CDR1 SGHTA, CDR2 FQGNSA. The DNA of the CDR3 is TGTGCCAGCAGAACCGGGACAGATAATTCACCCCTCCACTTT. Translated, it gives CASRTGTDNSPLHF.

CDR3 in amino acids: CASSYLRDRRSGYTF. The CDR3 DNA reads as TGTGCCAGCAGTTACCTACGGGACAGGCGGAGTGGCTACACCTTC. The chain is built from TRBV6-5 and TRBJ1-2; 8 nucleotides align to TRBD1. CDR3 length equals 15 residues. Germline V gene data show CDR1 as MNHEY and CDR2 as SVGAGI. V trimming: 2 bases; J trimming: 7 bases; junction bases outside the gene matches: 9.

This chain links TRBV6-1 with TRBJ2-7, with 8 bases lining up with TRBD1. The germline gives CDR1 MNHNS, CDR2 SASEGT. The CDR3 spans 13 residues. Germline trimming cut 3 bases from V and 2 bases from J; bases unmatched to any gene: 0. CDR3 amino acids: CASSDRGPYEQYF. CDR3 in DNA: TGTGCCAGCAGTGACAGGGGGCCCTACGAGCAGTACTTC.

The CDR3 protein is CASSLAQEYDEQYF. The CDR3 coding sequence is TGTGCCAGCAGTTTAGCACAGGAATACGACGAGCAGTACTTC. The chain links TRBV28 to TRBJ2-7, with TRBD1 as a possible D gene (5 bases). V was clipped by 2 bases and J by 5 bases, with 13 bases between them. The germline V gene encodes CDR1 MDHEN and CDR2 SYDVKM. The CDR3 spans 14 residues. Using reference TRBV28 and TRBJ2-7 for the parts outside the CDR3, the full variable domain is DVKVTQSSRYLVKRTGEKVFLECVQDMDHENMFWYRQDPGLGLRLIYFSYDVKMKEKGDIPEGYSVSREKKERFSLILESASTNQTSMYLCASSLAQEYDEQYFGPGTRLTVT.

The chain has TRBV7-3 and TRBJ2-1; TRBD2 is a possible D gene (5 bases). This CDR3 is built from 12 residues. Trimming removed 5 bases at V and 9 bases at J, with 11 bases between. Germline-derived CDR1 and CDR2 are SGHTA and FQGTGA. This CDR3 reads CASSLMGVEQFF. CDR3 in DNA: TGTGCCAGCAGCCTCATGGGAGTTGAGCAGTTCTTC.

The rearrangement uses TRBV7-8 and TRBJ1-5; D gene unclear. There are 13 residues in the CDR3. The germline V and J ends were trimmed by 5 bases and 4 bases, with 9 bases remaining between them. CDR1 and CDR2 from the germline V gene are SGHVS and FQNEAQ. The CDR3 region is CASSPRPNQPQHF. The CDR3 nucleotides read TGTGCCAGCAGCCCGCGGCCGAATCAGCCCCAGCATTTT.

This clone appeared a single time. The chain has TRBV28 and TRBJ1-2, with D possibly matching TRBD1 (6 bases). The CDR3 runs to 12 residues. The germline V and J ends were trimmed by 6 bases and 8 bases, with 13 bases remaining between them. The germline V gene has CDR1 MDHEN and CDR2 SYDVKM. As DNA, the CDR3 is TGTGCCAGCAGCTCCAACAGGGTAGGCTACACCTTC. Amino acid sequence: CASSSNRVGYTF.

CDR3 DNA sequence: TGTGCCAGCAGCCCCCGGGACAGATCTTTTGGGGGCTACACCTTC. The encoded protein is CASSPRDRSFGGYTF. This chain uses TRBV4-2 with TRBJ1-2, with TRBD1 identical over 7 bases. The CDR3 length is 15 residues. V lost 4 bases to trimming and J lost 8 bases; unmatched junction nucleotides: 13. The germline CDR1 and CDR2 sequences are LGHNA and YNFKEQ.

This chain joins TRBV13 and TRBJ2-1; D not certain. Germline CDR1 is PRHDT and CDR2 is FYEKMQ (reference sequence). The CDR3 covers 16 residues. Trimming cost V 5 bases and J 0 bases, with 14 bases left between them. The DNA of the CDR3 is TGTGCCAGCAGCCTGGGCCCCCCGAGCTCCTACAATGAGCAGTTCTTC. Translating gives CASSLGPPSSYNEQFF.

The V and J genes are TRBV5-1 and TRBJ2-5, with 10 positions matching TRBD1. The J call may be in error: the DNA end matches TRBJ2-7 better. CDR1 and CDR2 (germline): SGHRS, YFSETQ. CDR3 length: 14 residues. The CDR3 reads CASSLEGQGFEQYF. CDR3 in DNA: TGCGCCAGCAGCTTGGAGGGACAGGGGTTCGAGCAGTACTTC.

The chain links TRBV18 to TRBJ2-1, with 11 bases aligning to TRBD1. The CDR3 has 15 amino acids. The junction had 9 bases not matched to a gene; V was cut back by 3 bases and J by 11 bases. Germline V CDR1 and CDR2: KGHSH, LQKENI. Here the CDR3 DNA reads TGTGCCAGCTCACCTATCGGACAGGGGGCCTCCCAGCAGTTCTTC. Amino acids: CASSPIGQGASQQFF.

The chain has TRBV19 and TRBJ2-7; the match to TRBD1 covers 7 bases. The CDR3 is 14 amino acids. Unmatched junction bases numbered 3, after V lost 0 bases and J lost 4 bases. In germline, CDR1 is LNHDA, CDR2 SQIVND (reference sequence). In DNA, the CDR3 is TGTGCCAGTAGTATAGAGGGGACAGCGTACGAGCAGTACTTC. It specifies CASSIEGTAYEQYF.

V is TRBV7-6 and J is TRBJ2-1; 10 nucleotides match TRBD2. J was trimmed by 8 bases and V by 2 bases; bases with no gene match: 9. The length of the CDR3 is 16 residues. Germline V gives CDR1 SGHVS, CDR2 FNYEAQ. The CDR3 spells CASSLLQRGGWDEQFF. CDR3 in DNA: TGTGCCAGCAGCTTATTGCAGCGGGGGGGCTGGGATGAGCAGTTCTTC.

The J gene is TRBJ1-5, the V gene TRBV5-6; a possible D gene is TRBD1 (5 bases). The V gene's germline CDR1 is SGHDT and CDR2 YYEEEE. Deletions cut 0 bases from V and 3 bases from J, with 13 bases between. The CDR3 is 16 residues long. The CDR3 DNA sequence: TGTGCCAGCAGCTTGGTATCCGGGGGTCCCAATCAGCCCCAGCATTTT. Residues: CASSLVSGGPNQPQHF. The variable domain in full, completed from reference TRBV5-6 and TRBJ1-5, reads DAGVTQSPTHLIKTRGQQVTLRCSPKSGHDTVSWYQQALGQGPQFIFQYYEEEERQRGNFPDRFSGHQFPNYSSELNVNALLLGDSALYLCASSLVSGGPNQPQHFGDGTRLSIL.

V is TRBV6-1 and J is TRBJ1-2; 7 nucleotides align to TRBD1. Germline CDR1 MNHNS, CDR2 SASEGT. Unmatched junction bases numbered 11, after V lost 6 bases and J lost 4 bases. The CDR3 has 15 amino acids. In DNA form, the CDR3 reads TGTGCCAGCAGACCCGGGACAGTGCCCGTCTATGGCTACACCTTC. Translation gives CASRPGTVPVYGYTF.

The chain carries TRBV5-1 and TRBJ2-1, with 9 bases matching TRBD2. Germline CDR1 reads SGHRS; CDR2 reads YFSETQ. The CDR3 extends over 17 amino acids. After removal of 4 bases from V and 5 bases from J, the junction contained 13 bases not matched to a gene. CDR3 residues: CASSLGSGGPRDNEQFF. For the CDR3, the DNA is TGCGCCAGCAGCCTGGGCAGCGGGGGGCCTCGGGACAATGAGCAGTTCTTC.

This rearrangement joins TRBV27 to TRBJ1-6; 9 bases line up with TRBD1. J gave up 7 bases and V 7 bases, and 5 bases lay outside the gene matches. CDR3 length equals 14 residues. The germline V gene has CDR1 MNHEY and CDR2 SMNVEV (reference sequence). This chain's CDR3 is CASNDRGNNSPLHF. CDR3 DNA: TGTGCCAGCAATGACAGGGGGAACAATTCACCCCTCCACTTT.

A few counts support this clone. This chain connects TRBV15 to TRBJ2-1; 7 bases fit TRBD2. With V trimmed by 6 bases and J by 10 bases, 12 bases remained unmatched. CDR3 length equals 14 residues. CDR1 and CDR2 (germline): LNHNV, YYDKDF (reference sequence). CDR3 region: CATRPLGGRGEQFF. The CDR3 DNA reads as TGTGCCACCAGACCGCTGGGGGGGAGAGGCGAGCAGTTCTTC.

This clone was observed once. The rearrangement links TRBV10-2 to TRBJ1-6, with D maybe TRBD1 (6 bases). V lost 0 bases, J lost 4 bases, and 16 bases lay in between. Germline V lookup: CDR1 WSHSY, CDR2 SAAADI. The CDR3 spans 18 residues. The CDR3 here is CASSESSWGPGYNSPLHF. The DNA for the CDR3 is TGCGCCAGCAGTGAGTCGAGTTGGGGGCCAGGGTATAATTCACCCCTCCACTTT.

The chain carries TRBV5-1 and TRBJ1-2; 7 bases align to TRBD1. Germline V gene data show CDR1 as SGHRS and CDR2 as YFSETQ. The CDR3 loop spans 14 amino acids. Unmatched junction bases numbered 4, after V lost 0 bases and J lost 5 bases. CDR3 bases: TGCGCCAGCAGCTTGGAGCCAGGGGGGTATGGCTACACCTTC. It codes for CASSLEPGGYGYTF.

The chain has TRBV27 and TRBJ2-1; a weak D match, TRBD2 (6 bases). With 4 bases removed from V and 0 bases from J, the gap between germline ends came to 13 bases. CDR3 length equals 16 residues. Germline V gives CDR1 MNHEY, CDR2 SMNVEV (reference sequence). Here the CDR3 reads CASSYLAMSSYNEQFF. CDR3 sequence (DNA): TGTGCCAGCAGTTATCTAGCGATGAGCTCCTACAATGAGCAGTTCTTC.

This sequence joins TRBV10-3 and TRBJ1-2, with D hard to call. The CDR3 extends over 14 amino acids. Per germline, CDR1 ENHRY and CDR2 SYGVKD. V was trimmed by 2 bases and J by 4 bases, leaving 11 bases between them. CDR3 sequence (DNA): TGTGCCATCAGTGAGCCGGGGAGGTTCTATGGCTACACCTTC. This sequence encodes CAISEPGRFYGYTF.

As DNA, the CDR3 is TGTGCCAGCAGCCAGCCCCGGGGCCAGGGACAGACTGAAGCTTTCTTT. This gives the protein CASSQPRGQGQTEAFF. This rearrangement joins TRBV13 to TRBJ1-1, with TRBD1 matching 7 bases. Trimming cost V 5 bases and J 5 bases; bases outside gene matches: 14. CDR3 size: 16 residues. CDR1 is PRHDT, CDR2 FYEKMQ, per germline (reference sequence). The full variable domain, its missing parts supplied by reference TRBV13 and TRBJ1-1, is AAGVIQSPRHLIKEKRETATLKCYPIPRHDTVYWYQQGPGQDPQFLISFYEKMQSDKGSIPDRFSAQQFSDYHSELNMSSLELGDSALYFCASSQPRGQGQTEAFFGQGTRLTVV.

The chain employs TRBV4-2 and TRBJ1-2; 7 bases map to TRBD1. CDR1 is LGHNA, CDR2 YNFKEQ, per germline. The V and J ends lost 1 base and 2 bases, in that order; junction bases with no gene match: 4. The CDR3 totals 15 residues. CDR3 coding DNA: TGTGCCAGCAGCCAAGGACAGGGTGGGAACTATGGCTACACCTTC. Translating it yields CASSQGQGGNYGYTF.

CDR3 sequence (DNA): TGCGCCAGCAGCATGGGTCTCGGGAGGGAAAAACTGTTTTTT. It translates to CASSMGLGREKLFF. The rearrangement links TRBV5-1 to TRBJ1-4; D gene uncertain. In germline, CDR1 is SGHRS, CDR2 YFSETQ. V dropped 4 bases and J dropped 8 bases, with 15 bases sitting between them. This CDR3 has 14 residues. Based on the CDR3 plus reference TRBV5-1 and TRBJ1-4, the full variable domain is KAGVTQTPRYLIKTRGQQVTLSCSPISGHRSVSWYQQTPGQGLQFLFEYFSETQRNKGNFPGRFSGRQFSNSRSEMNVSTLELGDSALYLCASSMGLGREKLFFGSGTQLSVL.

Points on this clone: At one of its ends the junction is not consistent with the germline gene, which may arise from a read error. The CDR3 spells CSSSLDRGRTDTQYF. The CDR3 region has the DNA TGTTCCAGCAGCCTGGACAGGGGGAGAACAGATACGCAGTATTTT. J is TRBJ2-3 and V is TRBV7-9, with 10 bases aligning to TRBD1. The CDR3 covers 15 residues. Germline values: CDR1 SEHNR, CDR2 FQNEAQ (reference sequence).

In this sample, this clone turned up a few times. The rearrangement links TRBV6-5 to TRBJ2-2; TRBD1 matches 9 bases. J lost 6 bases, V lost 2 bases, and 4 bases had no gene match. The CDR3 spans 15 residues. CDR1 MNHEY and CDR2 SVGAGI come from the germline V gene. The CDR3 region is CASSYKTGGAGELFF. Here the CDR3 DNA reads TGTGCCAGCAGTTACAAAACAGGGGGCGCCGGGGAGCTGTTTTTT.

J is TRBJ2-5 and V is TRBV10-3, with D possibly matching TRBD1 (6 bases). The germline V gene encodes CDR1 ENHRY and CDR2 SYGVKD. This CDR3 comprises 13 residues. Trimming took 11 bases from V and 2 from J, leaving 15 bases between them. The CDR3 loop reads CAFSSGEQETQYF. The CDR3 DNA reads as TGTGCCTTTTCCTCAGGGGAGCAAGAGACCCAGTACTTC.